This entry concerns a single T cell receptor (beta chain). Its antigen is currently unknown. This record comes from a study of beta chain features in type 1 diabetes. Across the study: The study examined around 99,000,000 sorted cells across all samples. General study findings and limits: Compared to healthy donors, patients appeared to have naive, central memory and Treg TCRB repertoires that were more alike. For type 1 diabetes patients, VDJ junctions showed fewer insertions and more deletions. Moderate but significant shortening of TCRB CDR3s was recorded in all four CD4+ subsets from Type 1 diabetes patients.

Sequenced material consisted of expressed TCRB transcripts (all of the isolated RNA was reverse transcribed). Sequencing used immunoSEQ multiplex PCR; TCRdb keeps in-frame clones, though not all of them. This repertoire shows fewer than 15,000 clones, less than 80% found once; its top ten account for 0.55% to 0.65%. The CDR3 loop spans 14 amino acids. Looked up from germline, CDR1 is MNHEY and CDR2 is SVGAGI. V shed 6 bases, J shed 6 bases, and the junction held 6 bases outside the gene matches. Each of the sorted populations had a purity greater than 98%. Sample: stem cell memory CD4+ T cells from blood. The chain combines TRBV6-5 with TRBJ2-2; 8 bases map to TRBD1. The clonotype was recovered from a woman in her late teens or twenties with type 1 diabetes. The CDR3 DNA sequence: TGTGCCAGCAGAGGACAGGGTGGCGCCGGGGAGCTGTTTTTT. This encodes CASRGQGGAGELFF.